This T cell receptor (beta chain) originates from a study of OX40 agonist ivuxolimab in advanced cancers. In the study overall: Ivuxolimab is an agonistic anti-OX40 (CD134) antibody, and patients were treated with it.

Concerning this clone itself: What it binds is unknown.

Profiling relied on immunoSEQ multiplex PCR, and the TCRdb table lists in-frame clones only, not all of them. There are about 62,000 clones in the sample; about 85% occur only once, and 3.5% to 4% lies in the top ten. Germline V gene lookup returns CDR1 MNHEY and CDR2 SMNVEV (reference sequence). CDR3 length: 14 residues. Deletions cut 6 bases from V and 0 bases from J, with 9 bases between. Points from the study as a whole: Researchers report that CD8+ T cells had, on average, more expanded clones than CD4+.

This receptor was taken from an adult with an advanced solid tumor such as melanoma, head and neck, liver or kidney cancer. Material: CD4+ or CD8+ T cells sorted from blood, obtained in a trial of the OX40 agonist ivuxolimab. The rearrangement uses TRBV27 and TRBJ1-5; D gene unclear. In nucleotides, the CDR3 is TGTGCCAGCAGGCAGACTATTAGCAATCAGCCCCAGCATTTT. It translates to CASRQTISNQPQHF.